These 21 T cell receptor beta chains were all obtained from the same sample, sequenced in a study of tumor and adjacent non-tumor tissue in lung cancer. TCRbeta libraries were built with three rounds of nested PCR, modified from ARM-PCR. TCRdb analysed the multiplex PCR reads with MiXCR anew, one entry per CDR3 protein. The sample contains more than 85,000 distinct CDR3 sequences, roughly 77% of which appear only once. The template was RNA from unsorted bulk tissue. Sequences were obtained from lung tumor tissue. These TCRs come from a woman in her sixties with non-small cell lung cancer.

Note on this clonotype: One end of the junction fails to match germline, which may point to a read error. The chain couples TRBV12-3 or TRBV12-4 to TRBJ1-4, with a weak D call TRBD1 (6 bases). The CDR3 covers 14 residues. The DNA for the CDR3 is TGTGCCAGAAGTTTGGGCAGGGGTAATGAAAAACTCTTTTTT. It is translated as CARSLGRGNEKLFF.

The V and J genes are TRBV30 and TRBJ1-1; D is unresolved. The CDR3 runs to 15 residues. Trimming cost V 5 bases and J 6 bases, with 22 bases left between them. The germline V gene encodes CDR1 GTSNPN and CDR2 SVGIG (reference sequence). CDR3 amino acids: CAWGGKYSGNSEAFF. The DNA of the CDR3 is TGTGCCTGGGGTGGAAAATACTCGGGAAACTCTGAAGCTTTCTTT.

This clonotype has more than one count but fewer than ten. A read error may produce the germline difference seen at one junction end. The rearrangement joins TRBV11-2 to TRBJ1-5; D remains ambiguous. Germline CDR1 is SGHAT and CDR2 is FQNNGV. The CDR3 loop spans 15 amino acids. The CDR3 sequence is CASSLASTFGQPLHF. The CDR3 nucleotides are TGTGCCAGCAGCTTAGCCTCCACGTTTGGGCAGCCCCTGCATTTT.

Notes on this clonotype: A read error may produce the germline difference seen at one junction end. This sequence joins TRBV5-1 and TRBJ2-1; TRBD2 is a possible D gene (5 bases). The CDR3 spans 14 residues. The V gene's germline CDR1 is SGHRS and CDR2 YFSETQ. The CDR3 loop reads CASSLGAEANEQSF. As DNA, the CDR3 is TGCGCCAGCAGCTTGGGGGCGGAGGCGAATGAGCAGTCCTTC.

Concerning this clonotype: The junction shows a germline mismatch at one end, possibly a read error. The chain links TRBV11-2 to TRBJ2-3; D assignment may be TRBD1 or TRBD2 (5 bases each). Germline loops: CDR1 SGHAT, CDR2 FQNNGV. The CDR3 spans 15 residues. The CDR3 DNA reads TGTGCCAGCAGCTCCACCGGGACGGCCATAGATAAGCAGTATTTT. This codes for CASSSTGTAIDKQYF. The full variable domain, its missing parts supplied by reference TRBV11-2 and TRBJ2-3, is EAGVAQSPRYKIIEKRQSVAFWCNPISGHATLYWYQQILGQGPKLLIQFQNNGVVDDSQLPKDRFSAERLKGVDSTLKIQPAKLEDSAVYLCASSSTGTAIDKQYFGPGTRLTVL.

This clonotype was detected ten times or more. The CDR3 nucleotides read TGTGCCAGCAGCTCCCGACAGGGCGTCTACGAGCAGTACTTC. It encodes CASSSRQGVYEQYF. The gene calls are TRBV5-4 and TRBJ2-7; 7 nucleotides line up with TRBD1. The V segment lost 3 bases and the J segment 3 bases; nucleotides outside the gene matches: 6. CDR3 size: 14 residues. The germline CDR1 and CDR2 sequences are SGHNT and YYREEE (reference sequence).

The count of this clonotype is one. Sequence at one end of the junction differs from germline and may be a read error. The V and J genes are TRBV6-6 and TRBJ2-3; a weak D match, TRBD2 (5 bases). The CDR3 runs 14 residues. Germline CDR1 MNHNY, CDR2 SVGAGI (reference sequence). DNA for the CDR3: TGTGTCAGCAGTTACTTATGGAGGACAGATACGCAGTATTTT. This sequence encodes CVSSYLWRTDTQYF.

Concerning this clonotype itself: A single base separates this from a much larger clone, so it may be a read error. This chain uses TRBV12-3 or TRBV12-4 with TRBJ2-1; either TRBD1 or TRBD2 may fit D (5 bases each). Near its end, the DNA agrees better with TRBJ2-7, so the J call may be wrong. The CDR3 has 12 amino acids. This CDR3 reads CASGRQSYEQYF. In nucleotides, the CDR3 is TGTGCCAGCGGGAGACAGTCCTATGAGCAGTACTTC.

A word on this clonotype: The junction differs from germline at one of its ends, possibly a read error. This chain links TRBV4-1 with TRBJ2-7; 7 bases match TRBD1. This CDR3 has 14 residues. Germline V CDR1 and CDR2: MGHRA, YSYEKL. The CDR3 is CTSSLWTGTTGKYF. Here the CDR3 DNA reads TGCACCAGCAGCCTCTGGACAGGAACCACCGGGAAGTACTTC.

This clonotype was recorded once. The CDR3 carries no conserved terminal phenylalanine or tryptophan, so it likely arises from a read error. It is unclear where the CDR3 begins or ends on the DNA, so no DNA is shown, and the CDR3 is as TCRdb lists it. The gene calls are TRBV20-1 and TRBJ2-1; the table calls TRBD1, which could not be checked here. Germline CDR1 reads DFQATT; CDR2 reads SNEGSKA (reference sequence). Termini included, the CDR3 measures 12 amino acids. CDR3 residues: CSVPGRSHEEFL.

On this clonotype itself: At one end, the junction sequence differs from germline, possibly due to a read error. The chain is built from TRBV11-2 and TRBJ2-7; TRBD2 aligns across 8 bases. CDR1 and CDR2 (germline): SGHAT, FQNNGV. The CDR3 has 15 residues. The CDR3 DNA is TGTGCCAGTAGCTACGGGACTAGAGGGAGCTACGATCAGTACTTC. Its protein product is CASSYGTRGSYDQYF. Full variable domain (remainder filled in from reference TRBV11-2 and TRBJ2-7): EAGVAQSPRYKIIEKRQSVAFWCNPISGHATLYWYQQILGQGPKLLIQFQNNGVVDDSQLPKDRFSAERLKGVDSTLKIQPAKLEDSAVYLCASSYGTRGSYDQYFGPGTRLTVT.

The V call is TRBV11-2, the J call TRBJ2-1; the D is unclear. The V gene's germline CDR1 is SGHAT and CDR2 FQNNGV. The CDR3 is 13 residues long. The V end lost 7 bases, the J end lost 6 bases, and 13 bases lay between the germline ends. DNA for the CDR3: TGTGCCAGCATCTGGCGGATTCGCAATGAGCAGTTCTTC. Translated, it gives CASIWRIRNEQFF.

About this clonotype: The CDR3 does not end in the conserved phenylalanine or tryptophan, so this is likely a read error. J is TRBJ1-5 and V is TRBV12-3 or TRBV12-4; a possible D gene is TRBD1 (5 bases). The CDR3 has 16 residues. Trimming shortened V by 7 bases and J by 4 bases, and 20 bases separated the two germline ends. The CDR3 reads CASIPSGNGGNQPQHL. CDR3 sequence (DNA): TGTGCCAGCATTCCGTCGGGGAACGGGGGTAATCAGCCCCAGCATCTT.

In this sample, this clonotype turned up many times. The V gene is TRBV7-8, the J gene TRBJ2-3, with 10 bases that match TRBD2. This CDR3 is built from 15 residues. Per germline, CDR1 SGHVS and CDR2 FQNEAQ. Trimming removed 9 bases from V and 6 bases from J; junction bases left unmatched: 12. The CDR3 DNA sequence: TGTGCCAGTACCCAGGGGCGGACTAGCGGTGATACGCAGTATTTT. Amino acid sequence: CASTQGRTSGDTQYF.

This sequence joins TRBV12-3 or TRBV12-4 and TRBJ1-2, with D hard to call. Trimming took 3 bases from V and 8 from J, leaving 22 bases between them. This CDR3 contains 16 residues. CDR3 nucleotide sequence: TGTGCCAGCAGTTTGGGCAGACAAGTAAACCTCTACGGCTACACCTTC. It translates to CASSLGRQVNLYGYTF.

On this clonotype: The junction and the germline gene differ at one end; a read error may be behind it. The chain combines TRBV11-1 with TRBJ1-2; D might be TRBD1 (6 bases). The length of the CDR3 is 14 residues. Germline V gene lookup returns CDR1 SGHAT and CDR2 FQDESV (reference sequence). CDR3 coding DNA: TGCGCCAACAGCTCACAGGGCCTGCTCTATGGCTACACATTC. Its protein is CANSSQGLLYGYTF.

This clonotype was detected many times. The gene calls are TRBV12-3 or TRBV12-4 and TRBJ2-1; 8 positions agree with TRBD1. The CDR3 is 13 amino acids. Germline trimming cut 7 bases from V and 15 bases from J; bases unmatched to any gene: 14. The CDR3 nucleotides are TGTGCCAGCACCCCATTCCAGGGGGCAAGCCTGTTCTTC. Its translation: CASTPFQGASLFF.

Notes on this clonotype: At one boundary the junction diverges from the germline segment, which might be a read error. This sequence joins TRBV29-1 and TRBJ2-1; TRBD2 is a possible D gene (6 bases). From germline, CDR1 is SQVTM and CDR2 ANQGSEA. CDR3 size: 13 residues. The CDR3 nucleotides are TGTAGCGTTGATGGGGTGGAGGGCAATGAGCAGTTTTTC. This sequence encodes CSVDGVEGNEQFF.

With regard to this clonotype: A read error may be the cause here, since a much bigger clone is one base away. The CDR3 spells CASSHTGTDSTQYF. Here the CDR3 DNA reads TGTGCCAGCAGCCACACGGGCACGGACAGTACGCAGTATTTT. The chain combines TRBV11-2 with TRBJ2-3, with D tentatively TRBD1 (6 bases). The germline V gene has CDR1 SGHAT and CDR2 FQNNGV. V dropped 5 bases and J dropped 8 bases, with 17 bases sitting between them. CDR3 length: 14 amino acids.

This clonotype was picked up a small number of times. The chain recombines TRBV11-2 with TRBJ2-3; D possibly corresponds to TRBD2 (6 bases). The germline gives CDR1 SGHAT, CDR2 FQNNGV. CDR3 length: 13 residues. The ends were cut back, 0 bases at V and 9 bases at J, with 10 bases in the middle. The CDR3 loop reads CASSLEFAGTQYF. The CDR3 DNA reads as TGTGCCAGCAGCTTAGAGTTCGCGGGGACGCAGTATTTT.

The genes are TRBV6-1 and TRBJ2-7; D possibly corresponds to TRBD2 (5 bases). Germline values: CDR1 MNHNS, CDR2 SASEGT. V gave up 6 bases and J gave up 2 bases, with 23 bases separating them. The CDR3 runs 17 residues. CDR3 in amino acids: CASSPPQRGSRPYEQYF. In DNA, the CDR3 is TGTGCCAGCAGCCCCCCCCAGCGTGGGAGCAGACCCTACGAGCAGTACTTC.